The sequence of this T cell receptor beta chain was determined in a study of blood T cell repertoires in COVID-19. Study summary: Researchers got acute and convalescent COVID-19 samples from the United States, Italy and Spain. Sample material is recorded as cDNA or gDNA derived from T cells, B-cell-depleted T cells, or PBMCs.

Authors' methods: How many nucleated cells were present was estimated from reference gene primer amplification. Produced via immunoSEQ multiplex PCR; TCRdb's table is partial and in-frame only. V, J and clone size were drawn from that table, and D and trimming were deduced from the DNA. The sample includes around 310,000 clones, approximately 91% of them seen just once. The ends were cut back, 5 bases at V and 5 bases at J, with 10 bases in the middle. Per germline, CDR1 SGHTA and CDR2 FQGNSA. This CDR3 is built from 12 residues. The clonotype originates from a woman in her sixties with acute or convalescent COVID-19. The chain couples TRBV7-2 to TRBJ2-7; unclear D gene. Sequenced input: peripheral blood. CDR3 loop: CASSPLQNEQYF. The CDR3 nucleotides are TGTGCCAGCAGCCCCCTGCAGAACGAGCAGTACTTC.